This TCR beta chain was observed in a study of T cells in Graves' hyperthyroidism and ophthalmopathy. TCR beta CDR3 region amplification was performed from RNA transcripts. HTBI primers drove first-round RT-PCR of the TCR CDR3. Each CDR3 protein is one row after TCRdb ran MiXCR on the multiplex PCR reads. The sample shows hundreds of thousands of distinct CDR3 sequences, 20% to 25% of them seen only once. CDR3 length equals 12 residues. V shed 2 bases and J shed 4 bases, with 5 bases lying between them. This chain joins TRBV12-3 or TRBV12-4 and TRBJ1-1, with unresolved D. This TCR came from a man in his thirties or forties with Graves' ophthalmopathy. Sequencing was performed on blood. The CDR3 is CASSLMGTEAFF. DNA for the CDR3: TGTGCCAGCAGTTTAATGGGCACTGAAGCTTTCTTT.